A selection of T cell receptor beta chains follows, all from one sample in a study of cytomegalovirus exposure and HLA in healthy donors. Measured with immunoSEQ multiplex PCR; TCRdb has only the in-frame clones, and not every one. The sample has approximately 110,000 clones, about 79% seen once. The source material was PBMCs. All receptors derive from a man aged 45-60 years in good health and CMV-seronegative. CDR3s include the opening cysteine and the closing phenylalanine or tryptophan. The D gene is left open where the match is weak. The listing skips clone size in some rows; elsewhere it reads once, few, many or a size class.

J	V	D	size	CDR3	DNA
TRBJ1-2	TRBV30	-	-	CAWSPIYGYTF	TGTGCCTGGAGTCCAATTTATGGCTACACCTTC
TRBJ2-2	TRBV4-1	-	-	CASRFSLNTGELFF	TGCGCCAGCAGATTCAGTTTAAACACCGGGGAGCTGTTTTTT
TRBJ2-5	TRBV28	-	few	CASRAGAGVQETQYF	TGTGCCAGTCGGGCGGGGGCCGGGGTGCAAGAGACCCAGTACTTC
TRBJ1-2	TRBV7-2	-	-	CASSTQAYGYTF	TGTGCCAGCAGCACTCAAGCCTATGGCTACACCTTC
TRBJ1-3	TRBV6-1	-	-	CASTIQTGNTIYF	TGTGCCAGCACGATACAAACTGGAAACACCATATATTTT
TRBJ2-1	TRBV7-2	-	few	CASSLGLASYNEQFF	TGTGCCAGCAGCTTAGGGCTAGCGTCCTACAATGAGCAGTTCTTC
TRBJ1-2	TRBV28	-	once	CASSLNRDGYTF	TGTGCCAGCAGCCTTAACAGGGACGGCTACACCTTC
TRBJ2-2	TRBV7-2	TRBD2	few	CASSLATSGGADGELFF	TGTGCCAGCAGCTTAGCTACTAGCGGGGGGGCCGACGGGGAGCTGTTTTTT
TRBJ2-7	TRBV5-1	TRBD2	-	CASSLGLARGEQYF	TGCGCCAGCAGCTTAGGACTAGCTCGGGGCGAGCAGTACTTC
TRBJ1-2	TRBV5-4	TRBD1	-	CASSLDTTGVGYTF	TGTGCCAGCAGCTTGGATACGACAGGGGTTGGCTACACCTTC
TRBJ1-1	TRBV19	-	few	CASSQGWESNTEAFF	TGTGCCAGTAGCCAGGGGTGGGAGTCGAACACTGAAGCTTTCTTT
TRBJ1-6	TRBV6-1	-	-	CASSEGQLSSPLHF	TGTGCCAGCAGTGAAGGACAGCTATCTTCACCCCTCCACTTT
TRBJ2-5	TRBV29-1	-	-	CSVAGTNQETQYF	TGCAGCGTTGCAGGGACAAACCAAGAGACCCAGTACTTC
TRBJ1-1	TRBV5-1	TRBD1	-	CASSPQGDTEAFF	TGCGCCAGCAGCCCACAGGGGGACACTGAAGCTTTCTTT
TRBJ1-2	TRBV5-5	TRBD1	-	CASSPGQGAYGYTF	TGTGCCAGCAGCCCGGGACAGGGAGCCTATGGCTACACCTTC
TRBJ2-2	TRBV28	-	-	CASSFSIQGLGAGELFF	TGTGCCAGCAGTTTCTCGATTCAGGGCTTAGGCGCCGGGGAGCTGTTTTTT
TRBJ1-2	TRBV7-6	TRBD1	-	CASSPGQGYGYTF	TGTGCCAGCAGCCCGGGACAGGGGTATGGCTACACCTTC
TRBJ1-1	TRBV28	TRBD1	-	CASSPGTGPMNTEAFF	TGTGCCAGCAGTCCCGGGACAGGACCAATGAACACTGAAGCTTTCTTT
TRBJ1-1	TRBV6-4	-	once	CASSDAPGNTEAFF	TGTGCCAGCAGTGATGCGCCTGGGAACACTGAAGCTTTCTTT
TRBJ2-1	TRBV11-1	TRBD1	-	CASSRGQGRDEQFF	TGTGCCAGCAGCCGAGGACAGGGTCGCGATGAGCAGTTCTTC
TRBJ2-5	TRBV9	-	once	CASSVGSFERETQYF	TGTGCCAGCAGCGTAGGGAGTTTTGAGCGAGAGACCCAGTACTTC
TRBJ1-2	TRBV28	TRBD1	-	CASTGQGPMGGYGYTF	TGTGCCAGCACCGGACAGGGGCCGATGGGGGGGTATGGCTACACCTTC
TRBJ1-1	TRBV5-1	TRBD1	-	CASSLTRQGGTEAFF	TGCGCCAGCAGCTTAACGCGGCAGGGGGGCACTGAAGCTTTCTTT
TRBJ1-2	TRBV6-1	-	-	CASSEDRLYTF	TGTGCCAGCAGTGAGGACAGACTCTACACCTTC
TRBJ2-1	TRBV28	TRBD1	-	CASSLPRDRGFF	TGTGCCAGCAGTTTACCCCGGGACAGGGGCTTCTTC
TRBJ1-6	TRBV30	-	-	CAWSVAGLGHNSPLHF	TGTGCCTGGAGTGTAGCAGGGCTCGGCCACAATTCACCCCTCCACTTT
TRBJ2-1	TRBV6-5	TRBD1	-	CASSLQGTRFNEQFF	TGTGCCAGCAGTCTACAGGGGACGCGGTTCAATGAGCAGTTCTTC
TRBJ2-4	TRBV19	TRBD1	-	CASTQGGGKNIQYF	TGTGCCAGTACCCAAGGGGGCGGCAAAAACATTCAGTACTTC
TRBJ2-7	TRBV19	-	-	CASSIASSSYEQYF	TGTGCCAGTAGTATAGCGTCTAGCTCCTACGAGCAGTACTTC
TRBJ2-2	TRBV5-1	-	-	CASSSDTGELFF	TGCGCCAGCAGCTCTGACACCGGGGAGCTGTTTTTT
TRBJ2-5	TRBV18	-	-	CASSVGQTETQYF	TGTGCCAGCTCAGTAGGACAGACAGAGACCCAGTACTTC
TRBJ1-2	TRBV6-5	TRBD1	-	CASSYSVTGDGYTF	TGTGCCAGCAGTTACTCGGTGACAGGGGATGGCTACACCTTC
TRBJ1-1	TRBV6-5	-	few	CASSYSGGRNTEAFF	TGTGCCAGCAGTTACTCCGGGGGAAGGAACACTGAAGCTTTCTTT
TRBJ1-2	TRBV28	-	-	CASSLSRTEVYGYTF	TGTGCCAGCAGTTTATCGAGGACAGAAGTCTATGGCTACACCTTC
TRBJ1-1	TRBV7-2	-	once	CASSTNRQTNTEAFF	TGTGCCAGCAGCACCAACAGGCAGACGAACACTGAAGCTTTCTTT
TRBJ1-2	TRBV6-1	-	-	CASSETRQANYGYTF	TGTGCCAGCAGTGAAACACGGCAGGCGAACTATGGCTACACCTTC
TRBJ1-3	TRBV19	-	-	CASSISRGTGNTIYF	TGTGCCAGTAGTATATCCCGGGGGACTGGAAACACCATATATTTT
TRBJ2-2	TRBV10-3	TRBD2	-	CAISGVGGAGELFF	TGTGCCATCAGTGGGGTCGGGGGGGCCGGGGAGCTGTTTTTT
TRBJ2-5	TRBV7-9	TRBD2	-	CASRPGGKEYQETQYF	TGTGCCAGCAGACCCGGGGGGAAGGAGTACCAAGAGACCCAGTACTTC
TRBJ2-2	TRBV7-2	TRBD1	-	CASSASGTGVFGELFF	TGTGCCAGCAGCGCTTCCGGGACAGGGGTTTTCGGGGAGCTGTTTTTT
TRBJ1-5	TRBV28	-	-	CASVRGSSNQPRHF	TGTGCCAGCGTTAGAGGGAGTAGCAATCAGCCCCGGCATTTT
TRBJ2-3	TRBV18	-	-	CASSPGQSGADTQYF	TGTGCCAGCTCACCCGGACAGTCCGGGGCAGATACGCAGTATTTT
TRBJ1-2	TRBV6-5	-	-	CASSYATEVNGYTF	TGTGCCAGCAGTTACGCGACTGAGGTGAACGGCTACACCTTC
TRBJ2-5	TRBV19	-	-	CASNPGLGLQETQYF	TGTGCCAGTAACCCAGGGCTCGGGCTACAAGAGACCCAGTACTTC
TRBJ2-3	TRBV4-2	-	-	CASSQEGGGYNTDTQYF	TGTGCCAGCAGCCAAGAGGGAGGGGGTTATAACACAGATACGCAGTATTTT
TRBJ2-1	TRBV23-1	-	-	CASSQSFRVSYNEQFF	TGCGCCAGCAGTCAATCCTTCAGGGTCTCCTACAATGAGCAGTTCTTC
TRBJ2-1	TRBV9	TRBD2	-	CASSDPLAGGRTSQFF	TGTGCCAGCAGCGATCCGCTAGCGGGGGGTCGAACCTCGCAGTTCTTC
TRBJ1-6	TRBV6-5	TRBD1	-	CASRPATGSSPLHF	TGTGCCAGCAGACCAGCGACAGGGAGTTCACCCCTCCACTTT
TRBJ2-7	TRBV5-1	TRBD1	-	CASSSTGDSYEQYF	TGCGCCAGCAGCTCAACAGGGGACTCCTACGAGCAGTACTTC
TRBJ2-3	TRBV7-2	-	-	CASSSPQGTDTQYF	TGTGCCAGCAGCTCGCCGCAGGGCACAGATACGCAGTATTTT
TRBJ2-1	TRBV11-2	TRBD2	-	CASSLDLAGSNEQFF	TGTGCCAGCAGCCTCGACCTAGCGGGGAGTAATGAGCAGTTCTTC
TRBJ2-5	TRBV5-1	TRBD2	-	CASSLAGGASEETQYF	TGCGCCAGCAGCTTGGCCGGGGGGGCTTCTGAGGAGACCCAGTACTTC